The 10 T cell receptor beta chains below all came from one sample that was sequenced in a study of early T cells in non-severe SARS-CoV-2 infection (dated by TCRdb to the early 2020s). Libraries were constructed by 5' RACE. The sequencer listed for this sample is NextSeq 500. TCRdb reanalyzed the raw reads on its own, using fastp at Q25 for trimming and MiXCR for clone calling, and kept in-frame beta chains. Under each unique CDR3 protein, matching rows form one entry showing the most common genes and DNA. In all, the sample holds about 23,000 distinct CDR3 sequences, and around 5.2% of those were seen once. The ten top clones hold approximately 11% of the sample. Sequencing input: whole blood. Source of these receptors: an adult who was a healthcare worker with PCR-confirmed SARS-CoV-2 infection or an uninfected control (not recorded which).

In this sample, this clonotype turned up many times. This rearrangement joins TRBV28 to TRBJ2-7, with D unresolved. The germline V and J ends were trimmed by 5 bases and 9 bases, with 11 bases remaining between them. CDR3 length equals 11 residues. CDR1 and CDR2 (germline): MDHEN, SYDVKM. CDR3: CASSPQDGQYF. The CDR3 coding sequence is TGTGCCAGCAGTCCCCAAGACGGGCAGTACTTC.

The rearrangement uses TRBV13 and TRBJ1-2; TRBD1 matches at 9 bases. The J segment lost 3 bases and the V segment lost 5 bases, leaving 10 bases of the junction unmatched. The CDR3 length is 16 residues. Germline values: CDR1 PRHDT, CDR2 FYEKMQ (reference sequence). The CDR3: CASSTYGQGLDYGYTF. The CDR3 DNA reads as TGTGCCAGCAGCACCTATGGACAGGGGCTAGACTATGGCTACACCTTC. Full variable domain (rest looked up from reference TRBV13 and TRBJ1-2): AAGVIQSPRHLIKEKRETATLKCYPIPRHDTVYWYQQGPGQDPQFLISFYEKMQSDKGSIPDRFSAQQFSDYHSELNMSSLELGDSALYFCASSTYGQGLDYGYTFGSGTRLTVV.

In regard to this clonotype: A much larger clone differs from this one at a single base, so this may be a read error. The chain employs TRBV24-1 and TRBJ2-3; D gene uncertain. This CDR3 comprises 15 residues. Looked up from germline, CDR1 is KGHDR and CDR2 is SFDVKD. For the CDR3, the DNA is TGTACCACCAGTCCAGTGGCAGGAGACCAAGATACGCAGTATTTT. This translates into CTTSPVAGDQDTQYF.

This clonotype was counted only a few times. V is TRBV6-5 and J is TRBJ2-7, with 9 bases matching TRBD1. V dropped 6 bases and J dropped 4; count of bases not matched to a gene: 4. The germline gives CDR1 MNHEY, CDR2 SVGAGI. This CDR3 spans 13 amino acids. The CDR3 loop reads CASRGQGSYEQYV. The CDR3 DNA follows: TGTGCCAGCAGGGGACAGGGATCTTACGAGCAGTACGTC.

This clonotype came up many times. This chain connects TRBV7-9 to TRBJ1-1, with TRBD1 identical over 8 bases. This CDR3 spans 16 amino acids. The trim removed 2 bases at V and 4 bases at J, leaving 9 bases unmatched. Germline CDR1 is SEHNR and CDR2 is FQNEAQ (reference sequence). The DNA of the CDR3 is TGTGCCAGCAGCTTAATTCCCCAGGGGGCCATCACTGAAGCTTTCTTT. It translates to CASSLIPQGAITEAFF.

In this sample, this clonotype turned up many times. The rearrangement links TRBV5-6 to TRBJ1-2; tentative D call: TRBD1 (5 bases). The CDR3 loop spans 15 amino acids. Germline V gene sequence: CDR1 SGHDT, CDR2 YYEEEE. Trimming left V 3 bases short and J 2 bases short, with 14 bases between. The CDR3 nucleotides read TGTGCCAGCAGCTGGACAAACCGGGCCAACTATGGCTACACCTTC. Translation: CASSWTNRANYGYTF.

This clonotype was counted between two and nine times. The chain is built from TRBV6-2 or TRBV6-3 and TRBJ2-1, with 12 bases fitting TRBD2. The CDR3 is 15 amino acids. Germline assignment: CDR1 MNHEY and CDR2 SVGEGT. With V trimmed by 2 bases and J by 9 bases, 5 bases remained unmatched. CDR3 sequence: CASSYVASGRGEQFF. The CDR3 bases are TGTGCCAGCAGTTACGTGGCTAGCGGGAGGGGTGAGCAGTTCTTC.

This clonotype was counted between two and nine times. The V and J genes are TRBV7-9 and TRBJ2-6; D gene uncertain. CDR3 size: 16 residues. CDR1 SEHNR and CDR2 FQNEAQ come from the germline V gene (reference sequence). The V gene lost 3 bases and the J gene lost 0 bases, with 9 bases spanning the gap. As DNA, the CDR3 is TGTGCCAGCAGCTTGTTCGGCCGCTCTGGGGCCAACGTCCTGACTTTC. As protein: CASSLFGRSGANVLTF.

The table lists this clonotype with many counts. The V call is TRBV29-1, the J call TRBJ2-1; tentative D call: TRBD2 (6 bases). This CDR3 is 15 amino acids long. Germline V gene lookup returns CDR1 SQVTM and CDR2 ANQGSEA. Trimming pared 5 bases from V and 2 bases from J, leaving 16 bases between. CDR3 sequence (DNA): TGCAGCGTTAGGGTGGGGGGACTGACCTACAATGAGCAGTTCTTC. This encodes CSVRVGGLTYNEQFF.

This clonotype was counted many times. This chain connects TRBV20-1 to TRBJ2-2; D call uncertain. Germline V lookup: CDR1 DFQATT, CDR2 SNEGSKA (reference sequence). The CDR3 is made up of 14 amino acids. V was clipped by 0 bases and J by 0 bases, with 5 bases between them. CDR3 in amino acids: CSARESANTGELFF. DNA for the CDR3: TGCAGTGCTAGAGAGTCGGCGAACACCGGGGAGCTGTTTTTT.